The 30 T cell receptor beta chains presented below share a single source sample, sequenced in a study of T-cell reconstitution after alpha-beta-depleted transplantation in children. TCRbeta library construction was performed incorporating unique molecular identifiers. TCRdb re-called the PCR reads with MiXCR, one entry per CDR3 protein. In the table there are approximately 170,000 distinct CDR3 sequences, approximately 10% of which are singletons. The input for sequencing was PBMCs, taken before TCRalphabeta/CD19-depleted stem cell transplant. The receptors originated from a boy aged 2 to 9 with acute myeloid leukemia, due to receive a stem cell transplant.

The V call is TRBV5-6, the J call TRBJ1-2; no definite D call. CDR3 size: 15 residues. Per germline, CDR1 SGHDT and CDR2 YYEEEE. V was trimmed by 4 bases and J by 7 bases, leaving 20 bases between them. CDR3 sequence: CASSLQRRVVGGYTF. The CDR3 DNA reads TGTGCCAGCAGCCTCCAGCGGAGGGTAGTCGGTGGCTACACCTTC.

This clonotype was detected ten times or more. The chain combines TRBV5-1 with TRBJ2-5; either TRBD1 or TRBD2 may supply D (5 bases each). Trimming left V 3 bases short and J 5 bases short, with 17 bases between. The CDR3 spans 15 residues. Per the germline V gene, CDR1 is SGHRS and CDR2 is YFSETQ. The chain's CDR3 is CASSSGRTVVETQYF. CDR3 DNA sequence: TGCGCCAGCAGCTCGGGACGAACAGTAGTGGAGACCCAGTACTTC.

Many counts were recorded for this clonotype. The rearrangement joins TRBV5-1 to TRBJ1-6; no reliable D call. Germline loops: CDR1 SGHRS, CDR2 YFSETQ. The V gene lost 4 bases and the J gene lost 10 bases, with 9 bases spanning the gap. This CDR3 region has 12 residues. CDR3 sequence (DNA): TGCGCCAGCAGCCCAGGAGGATCACCCCTCCACTTT. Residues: CASSPGGSPLHF.

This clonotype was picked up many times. The CDR3 nucleotides read TGTGCCAGCAGTTTTAGGGCCCCGAACACTGAAGCTTTCTTT. Protein: CASSFRAPNTEAFF. The chain has TRBV6-5 and TRBJ1-1; D unresolved. The CDR3 has 14 amino acids. V lost 4 bases to trimming and J lost 1 base, with 10 bases between them. Looked up from germline, CDR1 is MNHEY and CDR2 is SVGAGI.

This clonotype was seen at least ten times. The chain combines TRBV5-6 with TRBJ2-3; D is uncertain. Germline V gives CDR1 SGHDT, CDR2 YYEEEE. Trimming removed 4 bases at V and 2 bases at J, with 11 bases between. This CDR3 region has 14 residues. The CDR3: CASSPSATTDTQYF. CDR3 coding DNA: TGTGCCAGCAGCCCCTCGGCTACCACAGATACGCAGTATTTT.

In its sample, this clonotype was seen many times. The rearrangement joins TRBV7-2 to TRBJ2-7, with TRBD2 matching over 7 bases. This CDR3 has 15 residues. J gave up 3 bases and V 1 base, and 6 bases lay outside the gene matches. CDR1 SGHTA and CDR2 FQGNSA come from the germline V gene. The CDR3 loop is CASSLVAGALYEQYF. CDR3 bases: TGTGCCAGCAGCTTAGTGGCGGGAGCTCTCTACGAGCAGTACTTC.

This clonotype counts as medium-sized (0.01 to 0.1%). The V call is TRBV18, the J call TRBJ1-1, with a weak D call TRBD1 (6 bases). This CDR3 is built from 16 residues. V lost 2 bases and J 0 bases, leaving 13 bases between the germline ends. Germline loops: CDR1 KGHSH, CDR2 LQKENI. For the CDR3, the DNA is TGTGCCAGCTCACCATATGACAGGAGGTTGAACACTGAAGCTTTCTTT. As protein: CASSPYDRRLNTEAFF.

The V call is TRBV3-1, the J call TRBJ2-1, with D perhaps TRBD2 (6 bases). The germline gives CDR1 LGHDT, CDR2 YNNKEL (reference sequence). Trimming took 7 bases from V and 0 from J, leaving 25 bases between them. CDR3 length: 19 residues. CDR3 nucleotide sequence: TGTGCCAGCACCAAAGAGCTCCCGGGGGTTATGTACTCCTACAATGAGCAGTTCTTC. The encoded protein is CASTKELPGVMYSYNEQFF.

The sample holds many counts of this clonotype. The CDR3 DNA is TGTGCCAGCAGCCGCGACCTCGTCTCCTACAATGAGCAGTTCTTC. Translation: CASSRDLVSYNEQFF. V and J are TRBV9 and TRBJ2-1; no definite D call. The CDR3 runs 15 residues. V was trimmed by 4 bases and J by 0 bases, leaving 11 bases between them. CDR1 is SGDLS and CDR2 is YYNGEE in the germline V gene.

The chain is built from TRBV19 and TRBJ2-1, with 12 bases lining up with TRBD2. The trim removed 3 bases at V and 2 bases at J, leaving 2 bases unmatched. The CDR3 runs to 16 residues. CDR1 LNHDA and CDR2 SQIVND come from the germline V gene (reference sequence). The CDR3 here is CASSIRTSGTYNEQFF. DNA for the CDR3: TGTGCCAGTAGTATTAGGACTAGCGGGACCTACAATGAGCAGTTCTTC.

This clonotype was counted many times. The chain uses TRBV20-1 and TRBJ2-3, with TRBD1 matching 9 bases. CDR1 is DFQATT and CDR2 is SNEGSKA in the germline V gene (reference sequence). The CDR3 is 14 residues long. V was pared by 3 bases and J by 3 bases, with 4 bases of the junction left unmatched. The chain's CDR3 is CSASNRGRTDTQYF. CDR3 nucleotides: TGCAGTGCTAGTAACAGGGGGCGAACAGATACGCAGTATTTT.

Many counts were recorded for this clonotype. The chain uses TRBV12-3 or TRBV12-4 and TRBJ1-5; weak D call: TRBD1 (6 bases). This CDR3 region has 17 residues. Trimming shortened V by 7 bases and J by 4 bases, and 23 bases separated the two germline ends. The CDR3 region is CASTQQGRALGNQPQHF. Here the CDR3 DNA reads TGTGCCAGCACCCAACAGGGCAGGGCCCTGGGGAATCAGCCCCAGCATTTT.

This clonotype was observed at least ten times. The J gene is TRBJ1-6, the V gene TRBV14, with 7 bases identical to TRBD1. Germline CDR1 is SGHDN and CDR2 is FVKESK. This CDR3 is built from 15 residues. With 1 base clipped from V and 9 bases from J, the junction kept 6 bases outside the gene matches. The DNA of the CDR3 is TGTGCCAGCAGCCAAGTGCAGGGGGGAGCTTCACCCCTCCACTTT. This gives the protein CASSQVQGGASPLHF.

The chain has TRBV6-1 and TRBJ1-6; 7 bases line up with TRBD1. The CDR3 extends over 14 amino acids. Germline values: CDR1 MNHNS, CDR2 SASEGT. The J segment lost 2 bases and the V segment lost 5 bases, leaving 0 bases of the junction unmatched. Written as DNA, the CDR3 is TGTGCCAGCAGTCAGGGGGCCTATAATTCACCCCTCCACTTT. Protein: CASSQGAYNSPLHF.

Here the CDR3 DNA reads TGTGCCAGCAGTCCGGGACAGATTAGCAATCAGCCCCAGCATTTT. This gives the protein CASSPGQISNQPQHF. This sequence joins TRBV6-1 and TRBJ1-5; 7 positions agree with TRBD1. Germline V gene sequence: CDR1 MNHNS, CDR2 SASEGT. CDR3 length equals 15 residues. The V and J ends lost 5 bases and 0 bases, in that order; junction bases with no gene match: 4.

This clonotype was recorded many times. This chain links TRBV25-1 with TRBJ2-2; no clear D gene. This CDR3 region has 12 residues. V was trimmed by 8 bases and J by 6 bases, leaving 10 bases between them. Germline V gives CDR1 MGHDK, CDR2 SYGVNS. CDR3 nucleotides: TGTGCCAGCGGAAGAAACTCCGGGGAGCTGTTTTTT. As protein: CASGRNSGELFF.

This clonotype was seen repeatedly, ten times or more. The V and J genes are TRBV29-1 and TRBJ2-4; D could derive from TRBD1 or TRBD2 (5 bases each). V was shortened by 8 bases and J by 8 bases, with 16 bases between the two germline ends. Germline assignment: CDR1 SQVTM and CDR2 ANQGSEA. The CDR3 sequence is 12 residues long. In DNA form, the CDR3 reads TGCAGCTTCCGGGACGGGGCGGACATTCAGTACTTC. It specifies CSFRDGADIQYF.

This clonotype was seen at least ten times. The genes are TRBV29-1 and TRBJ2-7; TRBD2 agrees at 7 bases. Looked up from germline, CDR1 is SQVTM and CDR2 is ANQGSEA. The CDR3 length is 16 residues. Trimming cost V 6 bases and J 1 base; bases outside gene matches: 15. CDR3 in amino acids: CSVVPSILRGSYEQYF. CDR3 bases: TGCAGCGTCGTACCCTCAATTCTGCGGGGGTCCTACGAGCAGTACTTC.

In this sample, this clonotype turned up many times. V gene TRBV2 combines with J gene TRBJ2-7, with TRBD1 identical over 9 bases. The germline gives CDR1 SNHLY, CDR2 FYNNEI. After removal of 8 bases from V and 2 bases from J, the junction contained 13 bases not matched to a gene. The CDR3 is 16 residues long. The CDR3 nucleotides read TGTGCCAGCGAGGACAGGGGACTCCTAATCCCCTACGAGCAGTACTTC. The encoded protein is CASEDRGLLIPYEQYF.

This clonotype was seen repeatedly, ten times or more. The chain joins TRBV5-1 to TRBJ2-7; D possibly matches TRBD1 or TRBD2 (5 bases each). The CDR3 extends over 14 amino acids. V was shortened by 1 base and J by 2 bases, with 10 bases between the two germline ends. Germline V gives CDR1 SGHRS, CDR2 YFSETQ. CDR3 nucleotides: TGCGCCAGCAGCTTGTATGGGACGCCCTACGAGCAGTACTTC. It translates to CASSLYGTPYEQYF.

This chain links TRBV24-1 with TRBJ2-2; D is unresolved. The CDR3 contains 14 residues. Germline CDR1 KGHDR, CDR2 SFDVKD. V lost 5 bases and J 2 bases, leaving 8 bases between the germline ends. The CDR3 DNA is TGTGCCACCAGTGTTAAAGGAAACACCGGGGAGCTGTTTTTT. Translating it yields CATSVKGNTGELFF.

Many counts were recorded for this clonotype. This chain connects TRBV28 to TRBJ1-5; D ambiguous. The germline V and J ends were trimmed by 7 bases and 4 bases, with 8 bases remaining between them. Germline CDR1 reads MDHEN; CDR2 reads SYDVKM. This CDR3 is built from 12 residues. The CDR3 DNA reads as TGTGCCAGCACCCAAAGGAATCAGCCCCAGCATTTT. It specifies CASTQRNQPQHF.

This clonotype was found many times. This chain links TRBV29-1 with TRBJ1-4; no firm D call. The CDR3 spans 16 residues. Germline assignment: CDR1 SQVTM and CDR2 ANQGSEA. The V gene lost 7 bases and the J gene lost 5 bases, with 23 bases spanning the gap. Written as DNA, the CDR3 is TGCAGCGGGGTAACCCCGAGGAAGGCCGCAAATGAAAAACTGTTTTTT. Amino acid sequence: CSGVTPRKAANEKLFF.

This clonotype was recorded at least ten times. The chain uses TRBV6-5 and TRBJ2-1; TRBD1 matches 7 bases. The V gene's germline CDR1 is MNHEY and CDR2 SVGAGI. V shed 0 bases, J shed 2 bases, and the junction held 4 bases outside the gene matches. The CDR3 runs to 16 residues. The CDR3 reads CASSYSTGITYNEQFF. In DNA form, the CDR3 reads TGTGCCAGCAGTTACTCGACAGGGATCACCTACAATGAGCAGTTCTTC.

CDR3: CASSIETGASSYEQYF. The DNA for the CDR3 is TGTGCCAGCAGCATCGAAACAGGGGCCAGCTCCTACGAGCAGTACTTC. The J gene is TRBJ2-7, the V gene TRBV7-6, with 7 nucleotides matching TRBD1. Trimming at V came to 5 bases and at J to 0 bases, leaving 10 bases not matched to a gene. CDR3 length equals 16 residues. CDR1 and CDR2 (germline): SGHVS, FNYEAQ. Complete variable domain (other parts from reference TRBV7-6 and TRBJ2-7): GAGVSQSPRYKVTKRGQDVALRCDPISGHVSLYWYRQALGQGPEFLTYFNYEAQQDKSGLPNDRFSAERPEGSISTLTIQRTEQRDSAMYRCASSIETGASSYEQYFGPGTRLTVT.

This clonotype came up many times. CDR3 amino acids: CASSFANEQFF. The CDR3 DNA sequence: TGTGCCAGCAGTTTCGCGAATGAGCAGTTCTTC. This chain connects TRBV12-3 or TRBV12-4 to TRBJ2-1, with no clear D. V shed 3 bases and J shed 7 bases, with 4 bases lying between them. This CDR3 region has 11 residues.

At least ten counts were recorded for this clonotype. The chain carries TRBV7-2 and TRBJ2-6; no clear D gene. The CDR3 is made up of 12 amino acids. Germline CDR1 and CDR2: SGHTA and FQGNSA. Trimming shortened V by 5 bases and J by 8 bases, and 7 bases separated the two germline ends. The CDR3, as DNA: TGTGCCAGCAGCCTCCCCCCCAACGTCCTGACTTTC. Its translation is CASSLPPNVLTF.

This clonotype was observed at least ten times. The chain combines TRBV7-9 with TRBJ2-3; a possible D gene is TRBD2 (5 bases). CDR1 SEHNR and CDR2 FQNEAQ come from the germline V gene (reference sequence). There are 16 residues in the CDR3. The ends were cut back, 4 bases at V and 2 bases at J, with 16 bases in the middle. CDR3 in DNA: TGTGCCAGCAGCTCAGGACTGCCTAGGGACACAGATACGCAGTATTTT. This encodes CASSSGLPRDTDTQYF.

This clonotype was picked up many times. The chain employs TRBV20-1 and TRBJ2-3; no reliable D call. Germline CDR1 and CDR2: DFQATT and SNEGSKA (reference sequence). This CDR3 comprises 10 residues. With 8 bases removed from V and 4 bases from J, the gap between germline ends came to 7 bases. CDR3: CSPKADTQYF. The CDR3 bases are TGCAGTCCTAAGGCAGATACGCAGTATTTT.

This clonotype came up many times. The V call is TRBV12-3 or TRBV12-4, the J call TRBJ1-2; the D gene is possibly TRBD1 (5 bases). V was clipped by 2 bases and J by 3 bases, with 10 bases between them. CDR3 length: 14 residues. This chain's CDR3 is CASSLTGSYYGYTF. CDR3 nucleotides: TGTGCCAGCAGTTTAACAGGTTCTTACTATGGCTACACCTTC.